The text below deals with one TCR beta chain. This specimen belongs to a study of blood T cell repertoires in COVID-19. The data were produced by immunoSEQ multiplex PCR, yet TCRdb's version contains in-frame clones alone and is incomplete. The top ten clones hold 20% to 25% of a sample with more than 95,000 clones, around four fifths of them seen once. Germline V gene data show CDR1 as SGHTA and CDR2 as FQGNSA. The CDR3 consists of 14 residues. The V end was cut by 5 bases, the J end by 4 bases, with 14 bases between. The sequence derives from a human donor in a cohort sampled during active COVID-19. This chain connects TRBV7-2 to TRBJ1-2; D gene unclear. The sequenced sample was peripheral blood. CDR3 coding DNA: TGTGCCAGCAGCGCCGTTGGCACAACCTATGGCTACACCTTC. Encoded protein: CASSAVGTTYGYTF.